One and the same sample provided the 28 T cell receptor beta chains below, sequenced in a study of cytomegalovirus exposure and HLA in healthy donors. Sequenced by immunoSEQ multiplex PCR; TCRdb stores in-frame clones only, minus some. The repertoire has 200,000 to 250,000 clones, about 93% of them found once; the top ten carry roughly 1%. The sequenced material came from PBMCs. Source of these receptors: a woman aged 18-29 years in good health and CMV-seronegative.

The genes are TRBV16 and TRBJ2-2, with no clear D. This CDR3 has 14 residues. V gave up 4 bases and J gave up 1 base, with 7 bases separating them. Germline assignment: CDR1 KGHSY and CDR2 FQNENV. This CDR3 is CASSRRQNTGELFF. The CDR3 DNA follows: TGTGCCAGCAGCCGAAGACAGAACACCGGGGAGCTGTTTTTT.

The J gene is TRBJ1-5, the V gene TRBV2, with D perhaps matching TRBD1 (6 bases). The germline V gene encodes CDR1 SNHLY and CDR2 FYNNEI. The CDR3 spans 15 residues. Trimming left V 6 bases short and J 4 bases short, with 16 bases between. The CDR3 is CASSQGGVGNQPQHF. The DNA of the CDR3 is TGTGCCAGCAGCCAAGGGGGAGTAGGTAATCAGCCCCAGCATTTT.

To note about this clone: The sample has other DNA sequences that encode this CDR3 too. This chain joins TRBV30 and TRBJ1-1; no definite D call. Trimming removed 0 bases at V and 3 bases at J, with 8 bases between. Germline CDR1 GTSNPN, CDR2 SVGIG (reference sequence). The CDR3 contains 13 residues. In nucleotides, the CDR3 is TGTGCCTGGAGTGTACGAACTGACACTGAAGCTTTCTTT. Protein: CAWSVRTDTEAFF.

This chain links TRBV6-1 with TRBJ2-1, with 11 bases that match TRBD2. V lost 3 bases to trimming and J lost 2 bases; unmatched junction nucleotides: 3. The CDR3 is made up of 16 amino acids. Germline values: CDR1 MNHNS, CDR2 SASEGT. In DNA form, the CDR3 reads TGTGCCAGCAGTGACGTAGCGGGAGGGACCTACAATGAGCAGTTCTTC. It yields the protein CASSDVAGGTYNEQFF.

This CDR3 reads CASSPQEWTQYF. CDR3 DNA sequence: TGTGCCAGCAGTCCCCAAGAGTGGACCCAGTACTTC. V is TRBV2 and J is TRBJ2-5; D is unresolved. Germline lookup yields CDR1 SNHLY and CDR2 FYNNEI. V lost 5 bases and J lost 7, with 11 bases in between. CDR3 length: 12 residues.

The rearrangement links TRBV25-1 to TRBJ2-7; 7 nucleotides agree with TRBD1. The CDR3 has 15 amino acids. Trimming removed 6 bases from V and 5 bases from J; junction bases left unmatched: 13. Per the germline V gene, CDR1 is MGHDK and CDR2 is SYGVNS. The CDR3 sequence is CASSPPDRASDEQYF. The CDR3 DNA follows: TGTGCCAGCAGCCCTCCAGACAGGGCTTCCGACGAGCAGTACTTC.

The chain is built from TRBV30 and TRBJ1-3; maybe TRBD1 (5 bases). Germline values: CDR1 GTSNPN, CDR2 SVGIG (reference sequence). The CDR3 covers 13 residues. With 2 bases removed from V and 4 bases from J, the gap between germline ends came to 9 bases. CDR3 nucleotide sequence: TGTGCCTGGAGTATCCAGGGAGGAAACACCATATATTTT. Protein product: CAWSIQGGNTIYF.

The chain carries TRBV6-5 and TRBJ2-7; 9 bases map to TRBD1. This CDR3 has 14 amino acids. Trimming at V came to 6 bases and at J to 3 bases, leaving 6 bases not matched to a gene. Per germline, CDR1 MNHEY and CDR2 SVGAGI. CDR3 amino acids: CASSSGTGFYEQYF. The CDR3 DNA reads TGTGCCAGCAGCTCCGGGACAGGGTTCTACGAGCAGTACTTC.

This chain uses TRBV5-4 with TRBJ2-1; D possibly corresponds to TRBD2 (5 bases). The V end lost 1 base, the J end lost 3 bases, and 11 bases lay between the germline ends. This CDR3 spans 15 amino acids. Germline V gene lookup returns CDR1 SGHNT and CDR2 YYREEE (reference sequence). CDR3 DNA: TGTGCCAGCAGCTTGCAGCGGAACAGCTACAATGAGCAGTTCTTC. Translating gives CASSLQRNSYNEQFF.

The chain combines TRBV5-1 with TRBJ2-7; TRBD1 agrees at 8 bases. V lost 5 bases and J lost 3; bases outside the gene matches: 7. There are 14 residues in the CDR3. Germline assignment: CDR1 SGHRS and CDR2 YFSETQ. CDR3 in amino acids: CASRKQGANYEQYF. CDR3 coding DNA: TGCGCCAGCAGGAAGCAGGGGGCTAACTACGAGCAGTACTTC.

In nucleotides, the CDR3 is TGTGCCAGCAGTGAATCGGGTAACAATGAGCAGTTCTTC. Protein sequence: CASSESGNNEQFF. The chain combines TRBV6-1 with TRBJ2-1; D is ambiguous. CDR3 length equals 13 residues. Trimming shortened V by 2 bases and J by 5 bases, and 7 bases separated the two germline ends. CDR1 MNHNS and CDR2 SASEGT come from the germline V gene.

This clone appeared a few times. This sequence joins TRBV27 and TRBJ2-7, with a tentative D call TRBD1 (6 bases). Between the trimmed V and J ends, which lost 3 bases and 1 base, there was a span of 10 bases. This CDR3 has 14 residues. Per germline, CDR1 MNHEY and CDR2 SMNVEV (reference sequence). The CDR3 loop reads CASSFSRGSYEQYF. The CDR3 DNA reads as TGTGCCAGCAGTTTTTCTAGGGGGTCCTACGAGCAGTACTTC.

This clone was seen only a few times. The sample has other DNA sequences that encode this CDR3 too. This rearrangement joins TRBV6-1 to TRBJ1-3; possible D gene TRBD1, 6 bases. The V end was cut by 7 bases, the J end by 4 bases, with 11 bases between. This CDR3 comprises 13 residues. Per germline, CDR1 MNHNS and CDR2 SASEGT. CDR3 DNA sequence: TGTGCCAGCACCCAGGGGACGGGAAACACCATATATTTT. Its protein is CASTQGTGNTIYF.

The rearrangement uses TRBV5-4 and TRBJ1-2; 8 bases fit TRBD1. The length of the CDR3 is 16 residues. Germline V gene lookup returns CDR1 SGHNT and CDR2 YYREEE (reference sequence). J was trimmed by 2 bases and V by 1 base; bases with no gene match: 7. The CDR3 DNA follows: TGTGCCAGCAGCTTGAGTACCGGGACAGGAAACTATGGCTACACCTTC. It yields the protein CASSLSTGTGNYGYTF.

The chain uses TRBV7-2 and TRBJ2-1, with TRBD2 matching over 14 bases. This CDR3 has 17 amino acids. The V and J ends lost 0 bases and 8 bases, in that order; junction bases with no gene match: 6. The germline V gene has CDR1 SGHTA and CDR2 FQGNSA. The CDR3 reads CASSLAGLAGGSDEQFF. DNA for the CDR3: TGTGCCAGCAGCTTAGCAGGACTAGCGGGAGGATCGGATGAGCAGTTCTTC. Looking up the rest from reference TRBV7-2 and TRBJ2-1 gives the full variable domain: GAGVSQSPSNKVTEKGKDVELRCDPISGHTALYWYRQSLGQGLEFLIYFQGNSAPDKSGLPSDRFSAERTGGSVSTLTIQRTQQEDSAVYLCASSLAGLAGGSDEQFFGPGTRLTVL.

The gene calls are TRBV5-3 and TRBJ1-2, with 9 positions matching TRBD1. TRBV5-3 is filed as an ORF, its function uncertain. The CDR3 is 15 residues long. With V trimmed by 2 bases and J by 5 bases, 7 bases remained unmatched. CDR3 sequence reads: CARSLPDRGVYGYTF. The CDR3 DNA follows: TGTGCCAGAAGCTTACCGGACAGGGGCGTTTATGGCTACACCTTC.

The chain employs TRBV27 and TRBJ1-2; 11 bases agree with TRBD1. There are 14 residues in the CDR3. Germline CDR1 reads MNHEY; CDR2 reads SMNVEV (reference sequence). J was trimmed by 5 bases and V by 6 bases; bases with no gene match: 5. The CDR3 protein is CASRGTGGGYGYTF. The CDR3 DNA sequence: TGTGCCAGCAGAGGGACAGGGGGTGGATATGGCTACACCTTC.

The chain links TRBV10-1 to TRBJ1-2; the D gene is possibly TRBD1 (6 bases). The germline V gene has CDR1 WNHNN and CDR2 SYGVQD (reference sequence). The CDR3 spans 15 residues. Trimming pared 0 bases from V and 4 bases from J, leaving 12 bases between. The CDR3 is CASSESIGQLYGYTF. In DNA, the CDR3 is TGCGCCAGCAGTGAGTCGATTGGACAGCTCTATGGCTACACCTTC.

V and J are TRBV28 and TRBJ1-2, with a possible D match to TRBD1 (6 bases). With 3 bases removed from V and 8 bases from J, the gap between germline ends came to 22 bases. Germline values: CDR1 MDHEN, CDR2 SYDVKM. This CDR3 region has 16 residues. CDR3 sequence reads: CASSFSIQGIPGGYTF. CDR3 nucleotides: TGTGCCAGCAGTTTTTCGATCCAGGGGATCCCGGGAGGCTACACCTTC.

The chain carries TRBV10-3 and TRBJ2-2; 8 bases are shared with TRBD2. J lost 4 bases, V lost 6 bases, and 13 bases had no gene match. Per the germline V gene, CDR1 is ENHRY and CDR2 is SYGVKD. This CDR3 has 17 amino acids. CDR3 bases: TGTGCCATCAGCGGCCCAAGCCCGAGCGGGGGCACCGGGGAGCTGTTTTTT. It encodes CAISGPSPSGGTGELFF.

The chain uses TRBV18 and TRBJ2-3; D is undetermined. With 1 base removed from V and 6 bases from J, the gap between germline ends came to 17 bases. The CDR3 has 16 amino acids. CDR1 KGHSH and CDR2 LQKENI come from the germline V gene. The CDR3 coding sequence is TGTGCCAGCTCACCACTGGCCTTTGAAACGTCCGATACGCAGTATTTT. This gives the protein CASSPLAFETSDTQYF.

J is TRBJ1-1 and V is TRBV19; D is ambiguous. Germline V gene lookup returns CDR1 LNHDA and CDR2 SQIVND (reference sequence). The CDR3 consists of 14 residues. V was clipped by 9 bases and J by 4 bases, with 18 bases between them. In DNA form, the CDR3 reads TGTGCCAGCAGAAGTTCGCGGGGAGGCACTGAAGCTTTCTTT. This codes for CASRSSRGGTEAFF.

Here the CDR3 DNA reads TGTGCCAGCAGCCCAAGGGACAGGTTGAACACTGAAGCTTTCTTT. Translating it yields CASSPRDRLNTEAFF. The rearrangement uses TRBV7-8 and TRBJ1-1; TRBD1 aligns across 8 bases. The length of the CDR3 is 15 residues. V dropped 5 bases and J dropped 0; count of bases not matched to a gene: 5. From germline, CDR1 is SGHVS and CDR2 FQNEAQ.

The rearrangement joins TRBV28 to TRBJ2-4; D is possibly TRBD1 (5 bases). Germline CDR1 is MDHEN and CDR2 is SYDVKM. Between the trimmed V and J ends, which lost 2 bases and 4 bases, there was a span of 12 bases. The CDR3 is 15 amino acids. The CDR3 DNA reads as TGTGCCAGCAGTTTACGTGTCCCAGGGAAAAACATTCAGTACTTC. Translated, it gives CASSLRVPGKNIQYF.

CDR3: CASSPPRGGVSGYTF. The DNA for the CDR3 is TGTGCCAGCAGCCCACCCAGGGGAGGGGTTAGCGGCTACACCTTC. V and J are TRBV5-6 and TRBJ1-2, with D maybe TRBD1 (6 bases). This CDR3 region has 15 residues. The V gene lost 4 bases and the J gene lost 8 bases, with 21 bases spanning the gap. Germline V CDR1 and CDR2: SGHDT, YYEEEE.

The chain uses TRBV10-3 and TRBJ1-4; weak D call: TRBD1 (5 bases). V lost 0 bases, J lost 8 bases, and 13 bases lay in between. This CDR3 comprises 15 residues. Germline CDR1 ENHRY, CDR2 SYGVKD. In nucleotides, the CDR3 is TGTGCCATCAGTGAGTCGGGCAGGGTTATGGAAAAACTGTTTTTT. Residues: CAISESGRVMEKLFF.

This chain uses TRBV29-1 with TRBJ2-5; 11 nucleotides agree with TRBD2. The CDR3 sequence is 13 residues long. V gave up 8 bases and J gave up 6 bases; unmatched junction bases: 8. Germline V gene data show CDR1 as SQVTM and CDR2 as ANQGSEA. CDR3 DNA sequence: TGCAGCCTCACTAGCGGGAGTTCCCAGACCCAGTACTTC. Protein product: CSLTSGSSQTQYF.

The rearrangement uses TRBV6-5 and TRBJ2-6; D not resolved. V dropped 6 bases and J dropped 4 bases, with 13 bases sitting between them. Germline values: CDR1 MNHEY, CDR2 SVGAGI. There are 15 residues in the CDR3. The CDR3 sequence: CASRALPSGANVLTF. In nucleotides, the CDR3 is TGTGCCAGCAGAGCACTTCCCTCCGGGGCCAACGTCCTGACTTTC.